This TCR beta chain was sequenced during a study of T cells in Graves' hyperthyroidism and ophthalmopathy. From RNA transcripts, TCR beta CDR3 regions were amplified. TCR CDR3 regions were first amplified by RT-PCR with HTBI primers. TCRdb independently ran MiXCR on the multiplex PCR reads; one entry per CDR3 protein. This sample carries fewer than 250,000 distinct CDR3 sequences, roughly a quarter of them seen once, and the ten largest clones take 35% to 40%. The study's findings and limits: Among thyroid clonotypes expanded above 0.001, most also appeared in blood. Ophthalmopathy and stable hyperthyroidism were told apart by a 13 V-J model.

In its sample, this clonotype was seen many times. The antigen is not known. This sequence originates from a woman in her thirties or forties with Graves' ophthalmopathy. The source material was blood.

DNA for the CDR3: TGTGCCACCAGACCCCACGCAGATACGCAGTATTTT. Amino acid sequence: CATRPHADTQYF. V gene TRBV6-1 combines with J gene TRBJ2-3; D unresolved. This CDR3 spans 12 amino acids. The germline V and J ends were trimmed by 10 bases and 4 bases, with 12 bases remaining between them. Germline V lookup: CDR1 MNHNS, CDR2 SASEGT.